This T cell receptor (beta chain) was sequenced during a study of blood T cell repertoires in COVID-19 (TCRdb year 2020). Background for the entire study: Samples covering the acute and convalescent phases of COVID-19 were provided by collaborators in the United States, Italy and Spain. Samples came from the ongoing ImmuneRACE study (first 160 participants) plus 1,254 subjects from 6 global collaborators. Where available, HLA class I and class II types were obtained from metadata supplied by the sample provider rather than from assay-based typing. A de-identified subject ID, COVID-19 status, age in years and sex were almost always included in the sample metadata. Subjects who had been exposed to COVID-19, were actively infected with it, or had recovered from it provided the deeply sampled blood TCRbeta repertoires that made up the dataset. The repertoires were made available in a free public database intended to serve as a resource for research on the immune response to SARS-CoV-2. The prospective study material was composed of cDNA or gDNA derived from T cells, B-cell-depleted T cells, or PBMCs.

In the prospective study, participants were roughly 18 to 95 years old, resided in about 25 geographic areas of the United States, and were enrolled through a virtual design. To assign participants to cohorts, the prospective study relied on clinical history that participants themselves reported in a screening survey and a study questionnaire. In the prospective study, mobile phlebotomists collected whole blood, serum and a nasopharyngeal or oropharyngeal swab from each participant. Prospective study participants could optionally give additional blood draws and questionnaires over an approximately 2-month period. Blood samples from the prospective study were shipped frozen or at room temperature prior to DNA extraction. About this clone itself: The clone's antigen remains unknown. Base qualities are not recorded, but no much larger clone differs from it by a single base.

TCRbeta CDR3 regions were amplified from genomic DNA using the immunoSEQ Assay, a bias-controlled multiplex PCR. Under the source paper's analysis protocol: Within the assay, amplification of reference gene primers was used to estimate how many nucleated cells each sample contained. To quantify the absolute abundance of each unique TCRbeta CDR3 rearrangement, sequence reads were collapsed and filtered. Productive Simpson clonality was computed per sample as the square root of Simpson's diversity index over productive rearrangements. TCRdb re-hosts the immuneACCESS table, in-frame sequences only. Its copies lack some clones; in the studies checked, an unresolved V gene accounts for under half of them, and the cause for the rest is not known. V and J calls and clone size are those listed in that table; D and trimming were worked out from the DNA. This sample gives fewer than 250,000 clones in total; approximately 85% of them show up just once. The ten largest clonotypes hold about 8.2% of the sample.

The CDR3, cysteine through phenylalanine, is 19 amino acids long. Only CDR3 DNA is held: 57 bases, read in frame from base 1. Trimming at the junction amounts to 4 bases on V and 0 bases on J, and the germline ends lie 22 bases apart. Looking up the germline V gene (reference sequence) yields CDR1 LGHDT and CDR2 YNNKEL. The paper as a whole reports these results and caveats: Clinical and demographic metadata were provided uncurated, with the amount varying by source and participant.

The receptor's source is a woman between 50 and 59 years old with acute COVID-19. The chain is encoded by TRBV3-1 (or the pseudogene TRBV3-2) joined to TRBJ1-3; the D gene is perhaps TRBD1, from 6 matching bases. The sequenced material came from PBMCs or T cells enriched from blood (not recorded which). At the DNA level, the sequence is TGTGCCAGCAGCCGAAGTCTACAGGGCGGTCTAGGCTCTGGAAACACCATATATTTT. This sequence encodes CASSRSLQGGLGSGNTIYF.